One sample yielded the 16 T cell receptor beta chains listed below, sequenced in a study of cytomegalovirus exposure and HLA in healthy donors. The PCR made use of 60 Vbeta and 13 Jbeta primers. Profiled with immunoSEQ multiplex PCR; TCRdb holds only in-frame clones, not every one. The sample has 100,000 to 150,000 clones; about three quarters are singletons. The sequenced sample was PBMCs. Receptors were obtained from a woman aged 40 to 55 in good health and CMV-seropositive.

The CDR3 DNA reads as TGTGCCAGCAGCCCCGGGACACGTCTCCACGAGCAGTACTTC. Its translation is CASSPGTRLHEQYF. The chain couples TRBV5-4 to TRBJ2-7; a possible D gene is TRBD1 (6 bases). The CDR3 spans 14 residues. The V gene's germline CDR1 is SGHNT and CDR2 YYREEE (reference sequence). Trimming shortened V by 4 bases and J by 5 bases, and 16 bases separated the two germline ends.

The rearrangement joins TRBV10-3 to TRBJ1-2; a possible D gene is TRBD1 (6 bases). Germline CDR1 and CDR2: ENHRY and SYGVKD. V dropped 0 bases and J dropped 4 bases, with 6 bases sitting between them. The CDR3 extends over 13 amino acids. The CDR3 nucleotides are TGTGCCATCAGTGAGTCAGGGGGCTATGGCTACACCTTC. Protein product: CAISESGGYGYTF.

The gene calls are TRBV5-1 and TRBJ2-5, with a possible D match to TRBD2 (5 bases). This CDR3 has 14 residues. With 0 bases removed from V and 2 bases from J, the gap between germline ends came to 8 bases. CDR1 and CDR2 (germline): SGHRS, YFSETQ. The CDR3 coding sequence is TGCGCCAGCAGCTTGGGCCGCGGGCAAGAGACCCAGTACTTC. As protein: CASSLGRGQETQYF.

This chain connects TRBV5-1 to TRBJ2-3; 13 nucleotides agree with TRBD2. CDR1 SGHRS and CDR2 YFSETQ come from the germline V gene. The trim removed 4 bases at V and 6 bases at J, leaving 2 bases unmatched. This CDR3 is built from 14 residues. The CDR3 nucleotides read TGCGCCAGCAGCCCGGGACTAGCGGGGGATACGCAGTATTTT. Translation gives CASSPGLAGDTQYF.

This chain joins TRBV9 and TRBJ2-2, with 8 bases that match TRBD2. Germline CDR1 SGDLS, CDR2 YYNGEE. The CDR3 has 14 amino acids. Losses at the gene ends were 7 bases for V and 1 base for J; bases not matched to a gene: 3. CDR3 amino acids: CASRSGVNTGELFF. The CDR3 DNA reads TGTGCCAGCCGTAGCGGGGTGAACACCGGGGAGCTGTTTTTT.

V is TRBV6-4 and J is TRBJ1-6; 9 bases match TRBD1. CDR3 size: 12 residues. CDR1 is MRHNA, CDR2 SNTAGT, per germline. V shed 6 bases and J 11 bases; nucleotides not matched to a gene: 2. The CDR3 sequence is CASRGQGTPLHF. DNA for the CDR3: TGTGCCAGCAGGGGACAGGGTACACCCCTCCACTTT.

The chain links TRBV29-1 to TRBJ2-5; TRBD2 is a possible D gene (5 bases). Deletions cut 7 bases from V and 1 base from J, with 10 bases between. This CDR3 region has 12 residues. Germline V CDR1 and CDR2: SQVTM, ANQGSEA. CDR3 amino acids: CSAEGPQETQYF. CDR3 DNA sequence: TGCAGCGCCGAGGGTCCCCAAGAGACCCAGTACTTC.

V gene TRBV7-2 combines with J gene TRBJ2-5; 7 bases match TRBD2. In germline, CDR1 is SGHTA, CDR2 FQGNSA. The CDR3 runs 15 residues. With V trimmed by 3 bases and J by 2 bases, 6 bases remained unmatched. The CDR3 reads CASSFAAGKQETQYF. Written as DNA, the CDR3 is TGTGCCAGCAGCTTTGCAGCGGGGAAGCAAGAGACCCAGTACTTC.

The CDR3 nucleotides read TGTGCCAGCGGGATGGGGACTAGCGGGGGTCAACAGTACTTC. It specifies CASGMGTSGGQQYF. The chain has TRBV6-6 and TRBJ2-5; 14 nucleotides match TRBD2. Germline V gene sequence: CDR1 MNHNY, CDR2 SVGAGI (reference sequence). With 8 bases clipped from V and 11 bases from J, the junction kept 10 bases outside the gene matches. The CDR3 covers 14 residues.

The chain has TRBV14 and TRBJ2-2, with 7 positions matching TRBD1. CDR1 and CDR2 (germline): SGHDN, FVKESK. J lost 1 base, V lost 6 bases, and 2 bases had no gene match. This CDR3 has 14 residues. The DNA for the CDR3 is TGTGCCAGCAGGGACAGGATGAACACCGGGGAGCTGTTTTTT. Encoded protein: CASRDRMNTGELFF.

The chain recombines TRBV5-1 with TRBJ2-1; the D gene is possibly TRBD2 (5 bases). The CDR3 sequence is 13 residues long. Germline V CDR1 and CDR2: SGHRS, YFSETQ. V gave up 0 bases and J gave up 9 bases, with 10 bases separating them. CDR3 in DNA: TGCGCCAGCAGCTTGGCCCGGCTAGCTGAGCAGTTCTTC. It is translated as CASSLARLAEQFF.

In this sample, this clone turned up once. J is TRBJ1-3 and V is TRBV7-2, with 8 positions matching TRBD1. Per the germline V gene, CDR1 is SGHTA and CDR2 is FQGNSA. The CDR3 is 14 residues long. V dropped 4 bases and J dropped 4; count of bases not matched to a gene: 3. DNA of the CDR3: TGTGCCAGCAGCTACGGACAGGGCGGAAACACCATATATTTT. Its translation is CASSYGQGGNTIYF.

The chain recombines TRBV5-1 with TRBJ1-4; D might be TRBD1 (6 bases). Trimming removed 4 bases from V and 0 bases from J, with 13 bases in between. Germline assignment: CDR1 SGHRS and CDR2 YFSETQ. The length of the CDR3 is 16 residues. CDR3 sequence (DNA): TGCGCCAGCAGCCCCGGGGACATCTCAACTAATGAAAAACTGTTTTTT. Translated, it gives CASSPGDISTNEKLFF. The complete variable domain, with remaining parts taken from reference TRBV5-1 and TRBJ1-4, reads KAGVTQTPRYLIKTRGQQVTLSCSPISGHRSVSWYQQTPGQGLQFLFEYFSETQRNKGNFPGRFSGRQFSNSRSEMNVSTLELGDSALYLCASSPGDISTNEKLFFGSGTQLSVL.

The chain carries TRBV6-1 and TRBJ1-4; the D gene is possibly TRBD1 (5 bases). The germline V and J ends were trimmed by 8 bases and 0 bases, with 13 bases remaining between them. This CDR3 has 15 residues. In germline, CDR1 is MNHNS, CDR2 SASEGT. The CDR3: CASGGDGSTNEKLFF. The CDR3 bases are TGTGCCAGCGGGGGGGACGGCTCAACTAATGAAAAACTGTTTTTT.

J is TRBJ1-2 and V is TRBV29-1, with 9 bases that match TRBD1. Trimming at V came to 6 bases and at J to 0 bases, leaving 2 bases not matched to a gene. Looked up from germline, CDR1 is SQVTM and CDR2 is ANQGSEA. The CDR3 runs 13 residues. The CDR3 nucleotides are TGCAGCGTGGACAGGGGTTCTAACTATGGCTACACCTTC. It encodes CSVDRGSNYGYTF.

The chain carries TRBV29-1 and TRBJ2-1; the match to TRBD1 covers 10 bases. The germline V gene has CDR1 SQVTM and CDR2 ANQGSEA. Losses at the gene ends were 0 bases for V and 2 bases for J; bases not matched to a gene: 4. The CDR3 covers 16 residues. The CDR3 nucleotides are TGCAGCGTTGAAGAAGGGACAGGGGCCGCCTACAATGAGCAGTTCTTC. Protein: CSVEEGTGAAYNEQFF.